This T cell receptor beta chain was captured by sequencing in a study of T cells in Graves' hyperthyroidism and ophthalmopathy. From RNA transcripts, TCR beta CDR3 regions were amplified. HTBI primers drove first-round RT-PCR of the TCR CDR3. TCRdb re-analysed the multiplex PCR reads in MiXCR, keeping a single row per CDR3 protein. This sample carries about 520,000 distinct CDR3 sequences, more than 20% of them seen once, and the ten largest clones take around a quarter. Study-level findings and limits: Most thyroid clonotypes expanded above 0.001 were also detected in blood.

Trimming took 7 bases from V and 3 from J, leaving 21 bases between them. CDR1 and CDR2 (germline): GTSNPN, SVGIG (reference sequence). The CDR3 runs 15 residues. This clonotype was observed many times. Its specificity is unknown. This receptor was taken from a man aged 18-30 years with Graves' hyperthyroidism. The chain joins TRBV30 to TRBJ1-1; weak D call: TRBD1 (6 bases). Sequencing was performed on blood. In nucleotides, the CDR3 is TGTGCCTCCTCTTTGGGGGGCCTAAGCTACACTGAAGCTTTCTTT. It codes for CASSLGGLSYTEAFF. Variable domain in full (rest from reference TRBV30 and TRBJ1-1): SQTIHQWPATLVQPVGSPLSLECTVEGTSNPNLYWYRQAAGRGLQLLFYSVGIGQISSEVPQNLSASRPQDRQFILSSKKLLLSDSGFYLCASSLGGLSYTEAFFGQGTRLTVV.